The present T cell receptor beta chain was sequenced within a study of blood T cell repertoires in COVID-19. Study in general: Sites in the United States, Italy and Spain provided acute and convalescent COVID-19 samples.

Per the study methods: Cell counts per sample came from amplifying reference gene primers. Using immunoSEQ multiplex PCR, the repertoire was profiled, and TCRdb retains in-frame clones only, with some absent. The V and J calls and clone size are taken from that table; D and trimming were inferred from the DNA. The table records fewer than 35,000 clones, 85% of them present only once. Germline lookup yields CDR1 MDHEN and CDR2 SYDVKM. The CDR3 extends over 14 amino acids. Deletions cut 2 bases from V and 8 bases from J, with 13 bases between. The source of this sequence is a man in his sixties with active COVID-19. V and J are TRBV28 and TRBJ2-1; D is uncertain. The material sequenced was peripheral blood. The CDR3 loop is CASSLRGDLHEQFF. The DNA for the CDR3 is TGTGCCAGCAGTTTAAGAGGCGACCTCCATGAGCAGTTCTTC.